The source of this T cell receptor beta chain is a study of blood T cells in healthy people across ages. Unmatched junction bases numbered 2, after V lost 5 bases and J lost 1 base. The CDR3 loop spans 14 amino acids. Primers used in a second PCR of roughly 7 to 12 cycles were a sample-barcoded 5' primer and a J-beta primer mix. Each cDNA molecule, via a template-switch adaptor with 12 random nucleotides, was tagged. At least 3 million CDR3-containing paired-end reads were obtained per sample. TCRdb recomputed calls from the 5' RACE reads with MiXCR, one row per CDR3 protein. The sample lists some 760,000 distinct CDR3 sequences, more than 20% occurring once. The data were also submitted as part of a second study, on T cells of mothers and their children.

The sequencing input was blood. This TCR was recovered from a boy between 10 and 17 years old in good health. The chain employs TRBV12-3 or TRBV12-4 and TRBJ2-1; 7 positions agree with TRBD2. The DNA for the CDR3 is TGTGCCAGCAGTCATAGCGGGTCCTACAATGAGCAGTTCTTC. It specifies CASSHSGSYNEQFF.